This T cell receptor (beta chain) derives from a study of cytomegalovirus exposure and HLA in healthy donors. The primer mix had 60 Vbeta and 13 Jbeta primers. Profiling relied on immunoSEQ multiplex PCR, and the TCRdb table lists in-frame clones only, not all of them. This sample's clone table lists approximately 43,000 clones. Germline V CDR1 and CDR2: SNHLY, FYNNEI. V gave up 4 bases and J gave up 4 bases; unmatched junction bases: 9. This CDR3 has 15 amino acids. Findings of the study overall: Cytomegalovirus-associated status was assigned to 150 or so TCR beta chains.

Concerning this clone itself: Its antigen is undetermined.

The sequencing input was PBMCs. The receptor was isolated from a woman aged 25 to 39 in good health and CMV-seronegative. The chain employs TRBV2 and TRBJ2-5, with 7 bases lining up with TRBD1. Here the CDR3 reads CASSGRDSLVETQYF. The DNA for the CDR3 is TGTGCCAGCAGTGGTCGGGACAGCCTGGTAGAGACCCAGTACTTC.